This record looks at one T cell receptor beta chain sequence and its context. What it binds is not known. The source of the sample is a study of post-analysis software for immune sequencing data. Notes on the study in general: About 5 TRBV segments occurring more often in patients than controls included TRBV5-6, TRBV5-1 and TRBV20-1.

The CDR3 covers 13 residues. Germline V gene data show CDR1 as LNHDA and CDR2 as SQIVND (reference sequence). V shed 7 bases and J shed 4 bases, with 12 bases lying between them. Unique molecular identifiers were built into the TCR beta cDNA libraries. TCRdb passed the PCR reads through MiXCR, listing each CDR3 protein once. The sample holds around 400,000 distinct CDR3 sequences, approximately 38% seen once. The chain joins TRBV19 to TRBJ2-3, with a weak D call TRBD2 (5 bases). This clonotype originated in a girl aged 5-17 years with multiple sclerosis. The sample was blood. CDR3 protein: CASTSWVSDTQYF. CDR3 bases: TGTGCCAGTACTAGCTGGGTCTCAGATACGCAGTATTTT.